A selection of T cell receptor beta chains follows, all from one sample in a study of T cell changes during pregnancy in multiple sclerosis. Assay used: immunoSEQ multiplex PCR; TCRdb lists only in-frame clones, some missing. There are roughly 110,000 clones in the sample; roughly 90% occur only once, and 1.6% lies in the top ten. The specimen comprised peripheral blood, sampled after pregnancy. The receptors were sampled from a female donor with multiple sclerosis, enrolled in a pregnancy study. CDR3s leave out the opening cysteine and the closing phenylalanine or tryptophan.

>TRBV28
ASRLEDRGSYEQY
>TRBV27
ASRAGSQETQY
>TRBV5-1
ASSLDGQGAVQAF
>TRBV5-1
ASSPTDRVSGYT
>TRBV9
ASGPGQGYEQY
>TRBV10-3
AISGAQASGYT
>TRBV2
ASTTGLDTEAF
>TRBV5-6
ASGELLHTGELF
>TRBV6-5
ASSYGQVSYNEQF
>TRBV9
ASSVARNYGYT
>TRBV4-2
ASSQESEGAGNTIY
>TRBV6-5
ASELAGTNEQF
>TRBV7-3
ASRRGSENTGELF
>TRBV9
ASSVGARQGEFFS
>TRBV5-1
ASRHDSSGANVLT
>TRBV13
ASSLSDTEAF
>TRBV7-7
ASSLGDNNYEQY
>TRBV2
ASGYGRYPTGELF
>TRBV4-1
ASSQDVLRGKLF
>TRBV5-6
ASSLLAGYNEQF
>TRBV13
ASSPPRDYLGTDTQY
>TRBV28
ASIRTSGRVVHEQF
>TRBV30
AWTPRGAFYGYT
>TRBV5-1
ASSSYNEQF
>TRBV14
ASSQTGLEQY
>TRBV19
ASTGLDRAHGYT
>TRBV5-1
ASSPGGGNVQPQH
>TRBV10-3
AISDGTSGSNEQF
>TRBV6-1
ASSEASFPDRGSTEAF
>TRBV4-2
ASSQAGQGLYGYT
>TRBV18
ASSPSSGRTSYEQY
>TRBV5-1
ASSLAQGYGYT
>TRBV4-1
ASSSPTKNTEAF
>TRBV19
ASRPGHVYSNQPQH
>TRBV6-1
ASSEALTGEAF
>TRBV5-1
ASSGQGPGYT
>TRBV6-5
ASSYLGQGVNNEQF